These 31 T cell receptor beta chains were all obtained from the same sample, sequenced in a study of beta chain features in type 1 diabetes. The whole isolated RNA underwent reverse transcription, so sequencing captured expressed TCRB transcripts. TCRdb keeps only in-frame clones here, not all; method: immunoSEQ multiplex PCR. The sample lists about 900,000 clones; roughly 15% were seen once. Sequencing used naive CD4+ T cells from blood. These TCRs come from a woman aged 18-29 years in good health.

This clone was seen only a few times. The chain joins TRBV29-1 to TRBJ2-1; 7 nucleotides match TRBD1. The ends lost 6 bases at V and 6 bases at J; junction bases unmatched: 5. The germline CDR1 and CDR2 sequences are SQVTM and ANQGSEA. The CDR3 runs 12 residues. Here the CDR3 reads CSVFPGGNEQFF. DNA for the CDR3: TGCAGCGTATTTCCAGGGGGCAATGAGCAGTTCTTC.

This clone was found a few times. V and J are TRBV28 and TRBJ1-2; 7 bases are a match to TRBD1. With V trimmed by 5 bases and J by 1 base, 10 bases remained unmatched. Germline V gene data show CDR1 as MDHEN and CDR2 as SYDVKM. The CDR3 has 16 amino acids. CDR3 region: CASSPPPGQLNYGYTF. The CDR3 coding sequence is TGTGCCAGCAGTCCTCCCCCGGGACAGCTTAACTATGGCTACACCTTC.

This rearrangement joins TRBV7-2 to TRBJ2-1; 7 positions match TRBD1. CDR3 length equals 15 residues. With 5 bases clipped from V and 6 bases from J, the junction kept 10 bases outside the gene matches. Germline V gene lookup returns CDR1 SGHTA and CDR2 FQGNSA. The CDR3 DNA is TGTGCCAGCAGCCGGGACAGCGCTCAACGCAATGAGCAGTTCTTC. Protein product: CASSRDSAQRNEQFF.

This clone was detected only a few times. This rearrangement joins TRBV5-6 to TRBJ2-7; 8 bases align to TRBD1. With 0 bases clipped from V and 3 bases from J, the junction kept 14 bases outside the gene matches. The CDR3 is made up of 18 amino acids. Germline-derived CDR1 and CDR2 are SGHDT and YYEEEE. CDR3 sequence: CASSLVGQGLGLLYEQYF. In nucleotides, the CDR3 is TGTGCCAGCAGCTTGGTAGGACAGGGATTAGGATTGCTCTACGAGCAGTACTTC.

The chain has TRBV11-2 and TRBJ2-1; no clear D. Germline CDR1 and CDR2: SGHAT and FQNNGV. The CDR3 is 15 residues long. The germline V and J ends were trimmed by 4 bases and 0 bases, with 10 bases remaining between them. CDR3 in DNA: TGTGCCAGCAGCTCGACACTCAGCTCCTACAATGAGCAGTTCTTC. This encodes CASSSTLSSYNEQFF.

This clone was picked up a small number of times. The CDR3 nucleotides read TGTGCCAGCAGCTTTAGCAGGGTTGACGAGCAGTACTTC. Its translation is CASSFSRVDEQYF. This chain connects TRBV7-9 to TRBJ2-7; D perhaps matches TRBD1 (5 bases). CDR1 SEHNR and CDR2 FQNEAQ come from the germline V gene (reference sequence). V was shortened by 3 bases and J by 5 bases, with 11 bases between the two germline ends. CDR3 size: 13 residues.

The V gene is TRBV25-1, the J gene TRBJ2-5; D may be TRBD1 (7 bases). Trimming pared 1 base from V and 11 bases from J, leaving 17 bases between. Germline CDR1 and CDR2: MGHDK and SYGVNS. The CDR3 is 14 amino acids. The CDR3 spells CASSESGGLREQYF. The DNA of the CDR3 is TGTGCCAGCAGTGAATCAGGGGGGCTGAGGGAGCAGTACTTC.

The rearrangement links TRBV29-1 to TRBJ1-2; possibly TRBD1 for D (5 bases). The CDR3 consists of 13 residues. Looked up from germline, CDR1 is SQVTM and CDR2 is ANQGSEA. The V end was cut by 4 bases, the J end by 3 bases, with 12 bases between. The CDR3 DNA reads TGCAGCGTTGGTGGGGGGATCCACTATGGCTACACCTTC. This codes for CSVGGGIHYGYTF.

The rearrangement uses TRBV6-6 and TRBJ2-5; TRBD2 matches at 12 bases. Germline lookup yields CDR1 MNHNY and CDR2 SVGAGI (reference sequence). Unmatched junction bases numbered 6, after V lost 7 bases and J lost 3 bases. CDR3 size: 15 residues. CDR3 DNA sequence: TGTGCCAGCACCATAGGACTAGCGGGAAAAGAGACCCAGTACTTC. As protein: CASTIGLAGKETQYF.

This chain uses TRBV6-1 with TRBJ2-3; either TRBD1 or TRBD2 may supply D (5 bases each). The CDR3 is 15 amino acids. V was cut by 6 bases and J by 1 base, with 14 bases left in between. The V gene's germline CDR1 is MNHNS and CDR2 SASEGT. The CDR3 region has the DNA TGTGCCAGCAGCACCCGGGACCCGCGCACAGATACGCAGTATTTT. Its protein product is CASSTRDPRTDTQYF.

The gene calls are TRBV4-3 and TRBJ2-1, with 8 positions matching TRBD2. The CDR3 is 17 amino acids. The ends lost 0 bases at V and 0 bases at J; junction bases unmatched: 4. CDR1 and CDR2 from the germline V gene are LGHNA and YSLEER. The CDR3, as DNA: TGCGCCAGCAGCCAAGACCCCGGGACTAGCTCCTACAATGAGCAGTTCTTC. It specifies CASSQDPGTSSYNEQFF.

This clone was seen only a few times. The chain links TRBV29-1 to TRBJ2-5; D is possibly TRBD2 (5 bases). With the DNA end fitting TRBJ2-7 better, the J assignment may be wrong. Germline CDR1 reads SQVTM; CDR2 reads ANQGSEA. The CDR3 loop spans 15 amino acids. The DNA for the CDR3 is TGCAGCGTTGAGGCCCCACGGGGAAGCTCCTACGAGCAGTACTTC. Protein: CSVEAPRGSSYEQYF.

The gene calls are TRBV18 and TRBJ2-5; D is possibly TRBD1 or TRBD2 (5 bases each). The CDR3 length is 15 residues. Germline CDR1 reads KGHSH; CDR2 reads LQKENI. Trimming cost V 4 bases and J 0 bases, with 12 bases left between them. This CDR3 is CASSRPGTDQETQYF. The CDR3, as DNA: TGTGCCAGCTCACGCCCGGGGACGGACCAAGAGACCCAGTACTTC.

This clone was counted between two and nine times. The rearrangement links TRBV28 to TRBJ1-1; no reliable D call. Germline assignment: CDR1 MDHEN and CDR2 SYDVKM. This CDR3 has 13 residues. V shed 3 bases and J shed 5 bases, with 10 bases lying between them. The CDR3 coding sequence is TGTGCCAGCAGTTTCTCTCGAGGGACTGAAGCTTTCTTT. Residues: CASSFSRGTEAFF. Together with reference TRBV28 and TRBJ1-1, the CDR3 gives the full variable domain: DVKVTQSSRYLVKRTGEKVFLECVQDMDHENMFWYRQDPGLGLRLIYFSYDVKMKEKGDIPEGYSVSREKKERFSLILESASTNQTSMYLCASSFSRGTEAFFGQGTRLTVV.

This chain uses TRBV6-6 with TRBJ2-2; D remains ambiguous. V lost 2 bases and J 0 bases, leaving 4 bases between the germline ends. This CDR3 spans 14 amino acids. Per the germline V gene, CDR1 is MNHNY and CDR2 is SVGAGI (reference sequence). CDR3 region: CASSYPTNTGELFF. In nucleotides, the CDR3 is TGTGCCAGCAGTTACCCCACGAACACCGGGGAGCTGTTTTTT.

In DNA form, the CDR3 reads TGTGCCAGCAGCGTGGAGAATCATGGCTACACCTTC. Translated: CASSVENHGYTF. The chain links TRBV9 to TRBJ1-2; D gene uncertain. CDR1 and CDR2 from the germline V gene are SGDLS and YYNGEE. The V and J ends lost 2 bases and 6 bases respectively, with 8 bases between them. There are 12 residues in the CDR3.

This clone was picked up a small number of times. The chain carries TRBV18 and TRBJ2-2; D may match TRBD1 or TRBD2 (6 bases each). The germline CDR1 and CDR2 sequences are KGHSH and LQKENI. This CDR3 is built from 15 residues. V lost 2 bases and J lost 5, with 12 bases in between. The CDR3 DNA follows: TGTGCCAGCTCACCAGTCCGGGGGCAGACCGGGGAGCTGTTTTTT. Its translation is CASSPVRGQTGELFF.

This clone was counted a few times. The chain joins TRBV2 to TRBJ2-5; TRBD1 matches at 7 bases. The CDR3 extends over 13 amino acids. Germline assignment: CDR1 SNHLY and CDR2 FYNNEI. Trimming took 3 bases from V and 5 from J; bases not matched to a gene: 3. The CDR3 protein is CASSDGRGETQYF. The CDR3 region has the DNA TGTGCCAGCAGTGACGGCAGGGGGGAGACCCAGTACTTC.

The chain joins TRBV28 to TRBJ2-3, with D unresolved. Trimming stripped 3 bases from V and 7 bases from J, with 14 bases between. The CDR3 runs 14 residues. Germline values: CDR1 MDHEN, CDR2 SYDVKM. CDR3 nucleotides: TGTGCCAGCAGTTTTTCCACCAATCTCTATACGCAGTATTTT. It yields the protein CASSFSTNLYTQYF.

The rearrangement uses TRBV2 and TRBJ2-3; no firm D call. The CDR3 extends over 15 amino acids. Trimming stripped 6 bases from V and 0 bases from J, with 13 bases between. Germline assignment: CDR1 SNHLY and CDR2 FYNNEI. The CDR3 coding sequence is TGTGCCAGCAGCTATCCGGCGGAGAGCACAGATACGCAGTATTTT. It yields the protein CASSYPAESTDTQYF.

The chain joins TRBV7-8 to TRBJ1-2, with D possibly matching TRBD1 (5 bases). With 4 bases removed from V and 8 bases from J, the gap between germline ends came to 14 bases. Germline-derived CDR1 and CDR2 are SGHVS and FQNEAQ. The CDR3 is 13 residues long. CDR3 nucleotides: TGTGCCAGCAGCTACCGCCTGGGGGTCGGCTACACCTTC. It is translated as CASSYRLGVGYTF.

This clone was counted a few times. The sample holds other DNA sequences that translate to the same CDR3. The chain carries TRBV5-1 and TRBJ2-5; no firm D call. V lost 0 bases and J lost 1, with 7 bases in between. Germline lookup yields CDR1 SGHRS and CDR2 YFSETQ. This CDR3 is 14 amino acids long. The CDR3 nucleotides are TGCGCCAGCAGCTTGGCCCAGCTCCAAGAGACCCAGTACTTC. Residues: CASSLAQLQETQYF.

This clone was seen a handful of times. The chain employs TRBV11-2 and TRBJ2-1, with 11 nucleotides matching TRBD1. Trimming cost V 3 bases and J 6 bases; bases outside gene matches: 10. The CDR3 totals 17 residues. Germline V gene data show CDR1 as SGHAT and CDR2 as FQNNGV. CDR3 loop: CASSFGHRTGGVNEQFF. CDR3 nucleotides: TGTGCCAGCAGCTTTGGTCACCGGACAGGGGGCGTCAATGAGCAGTTCTTC.

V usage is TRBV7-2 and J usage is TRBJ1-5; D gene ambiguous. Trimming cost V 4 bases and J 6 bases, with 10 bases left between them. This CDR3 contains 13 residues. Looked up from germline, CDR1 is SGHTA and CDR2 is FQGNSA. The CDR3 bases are TGTGCCAGCAGCTACCAGTTCGGTCAGCCCCAGCATTTT. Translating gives CASSYQFGQPQHF.

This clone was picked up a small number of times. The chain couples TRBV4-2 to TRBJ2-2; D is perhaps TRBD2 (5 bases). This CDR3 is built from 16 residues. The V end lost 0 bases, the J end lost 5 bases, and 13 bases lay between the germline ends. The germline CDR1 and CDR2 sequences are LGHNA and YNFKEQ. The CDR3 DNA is TGTGCCAGCAGCCAAGATGGAGGCTATTGGACCGGGGAGCTGTTTTTT. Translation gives CASSQDGGYWTGELFF.

CDR3 region: CAISESGGNSYNEQFF. The CDR3 DNA reads as TGTGCCATCAGTGAGTCCGGGGGAAACTCCTACAATGAGCAGTTCTTC. The gene calls are TRBV10-3 and TRBJ2-1; D perhaps matches TRBD2 (6 bases). The CDR3 loop spans 16 amino acids. Trimming left V 0 bases short and J 0 bases short, with 9 bases between. Germline V gene lookup returns CDR1 ENHRY and CDR2 SYGVKD.

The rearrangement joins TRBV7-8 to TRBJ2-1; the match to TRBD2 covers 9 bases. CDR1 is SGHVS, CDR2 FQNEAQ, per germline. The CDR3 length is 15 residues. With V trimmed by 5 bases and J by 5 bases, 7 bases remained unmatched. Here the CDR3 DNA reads TGTGCCAGCAGCGCCGGGACTAGCAATAACAATGAGCAGTTCTTC. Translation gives CASSAGTSNNNEQFF.

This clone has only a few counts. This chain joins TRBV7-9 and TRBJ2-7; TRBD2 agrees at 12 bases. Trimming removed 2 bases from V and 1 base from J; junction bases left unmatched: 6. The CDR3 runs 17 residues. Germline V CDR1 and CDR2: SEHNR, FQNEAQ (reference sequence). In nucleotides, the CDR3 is TGTGCCAGCAGCTTATCCTTGACTAGCGGGAGATCCTACGAGCAGTACTTC. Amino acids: CASSLSLTSGRSYEQYF.

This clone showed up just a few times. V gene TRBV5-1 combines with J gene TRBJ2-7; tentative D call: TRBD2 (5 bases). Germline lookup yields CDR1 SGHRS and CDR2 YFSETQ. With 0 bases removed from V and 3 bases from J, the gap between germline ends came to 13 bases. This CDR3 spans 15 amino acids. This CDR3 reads CASSLESWGDYEQYF. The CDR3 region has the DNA TGCGCCAGCAGCTTGGAATCTTGGGGAGACTACGAGCAGTACTTC.

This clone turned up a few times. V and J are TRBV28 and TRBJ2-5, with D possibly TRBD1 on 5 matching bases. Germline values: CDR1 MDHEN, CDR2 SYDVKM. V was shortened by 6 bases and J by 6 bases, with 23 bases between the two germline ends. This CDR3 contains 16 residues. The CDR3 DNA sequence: TGTGCCAGCAGAACCCACGCAGCAGGGAAATACAAGACCCAGTACTTC. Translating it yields CASRTHAAGKYKTQYF.

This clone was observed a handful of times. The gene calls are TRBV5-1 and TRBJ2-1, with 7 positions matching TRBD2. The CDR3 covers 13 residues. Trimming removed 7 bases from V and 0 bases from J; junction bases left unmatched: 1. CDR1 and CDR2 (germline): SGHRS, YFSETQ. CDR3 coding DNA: TGCGCCAGCGCTAGCGGCTCCTACAATGAGCAGTTCTTC. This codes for CASASGSYNEQFF.